What follows is one T cell receptor beta chain and its context. TCRdb's table, derived via immunoSEQ multiplex PCR, lists solely in-frame clones and lacks some. The data contain approximately 250,000 clones, around 80% of them singletons. This sample is drawn from a study of blood T cell repertoires in COVID-19. About the research overall: T cells, B-cell-depleted T cells, or PBMCs provided the cDNA or gDNA that served as material.

V was clipped by 5 bases and J by 5 bases, with 19 bases between them. This CDR3 spans 15 amino acids. From germline, CDR1 is SGHTA and CDR2 FQGNSA. V is TRBV7-2 and J is TRBJ2-7; D possibly corresponds to TRBD1 (6 bases). This clonotype originated in a woman in her thirties or forties who had recovered from COVID-19. Sequencing was carried out using peripheral blood. The CDR3 DNA follows: TGTGCCAGCAGCACGTTCGAGGCTGGGGGCAACGAGCAGTACTTC. Encoded protein: CASSTFEAGGNEQYF. Complete variable domain (other parts from reference TRBV7-2 and TRBJ2-7): GAGVSQSPSNKVTEKGKDVELRCDPISGHTALYWYRQSLGQGLEFLIYFQGNSAPDKSGLPSDRFSAERTGGSVSTLTIQRTQQEDSAVYLCASSTFEAGGNEQYFGPGTRLTVT.